The TCR beta chain under discussion was sequenced for a study of blood T cell repertoires in COVID-19. Libraries were prepared by immunoSEQ multiplex PCR; TCRdb keeps only in-frame clonotypes and omits some of them. This table has 350,000 to 400,000 clones, over 75% appearing once. V gave up 3 bases and J gave up 3 bases, with 12 bases separating them. Germline lookup yields CDR1 LGHNA and CDR2 YNFKEQ. The CDR3 loop spans 14 amino acids. The sequenced sample was PBMCs or T cells enriched from blood (not recorded which). This chain joins TRBV4-2 and TRBJ2-7; TRBD1 might be the D (5 bases). The TCR originated in a woman in her thirties with acute COVID-19. The CDR3 DNA follows: TGTGCCAGCAGCCAGAGAGAAAGGGGCTACGAGCAGTACTTC. This codes for CASSQRERGYEQYF.